This T cell receptor beta chain was identified during a study of identical twins. The study's findings and limits: It was out-of-frame TCR alpha sharing in monozygotic twins that models underestimated. Fewer insertions characterized abundant cord blood beta clonotypes, whereas memory repertoires showed none.

Deletions cut 0 bases from V and 2 bases from J, with 18 bases between. CDR3 length equals 18 residues. The germline gives CDR1 MNHEY, CDR2 SVGAGI. Template switching (which added a universal primer site) was used, and cDNA carried unique molecular identifiers. TCRdb fed the 5' RACE reads into MiXCR, producing one record per CDR3 protein. The data show around 680,000 distinct CDR3 sequences, around 8.3% seen once. This clonotype was counted at least ten times. The antigen remains unidentified. This same sample was also part of a study on yellow fever vaccine responses in identical twins.

This clonotype originated in a woman aged 18-29 years in good health. The J gene is TRBJ2-3, the V gene TRBV6-5, with D perhaps TRBD1 (6 bases). The source material was PBMCs. The CDR3 DNA reads TGTGCCAGCAGTTACTCCATGTCCACAGGGTCCGTCACAGATACGCAGTATTTT. Its protein product is CASSYSMSTGSVTDTQYF.